One and the same sample provided the 7 T cell receptor beta chains below, sequenced in a study of shared clonotypes between healthy human individuals. Only in-frame clones appear in the TCRdb table, and some are missing; sequencing was by immunoSEQ multiplex PCR. The sample carries about 490,000 clones, less than 80% recorded once. Material for sequencing was PBMCs. These receptors were obtained from a woman aged 40 to 50 in good health. Some clones in this sample may be carry-over from other donors' samples.

This chain links TRBV5-6 with TRBJ2-3; D gene uncertain. This CDR3 region has 14 residues. Germline assignment: CDR1 SGHDT and CDR2 YYEEEE. Trimming took 5 bases from V and 3 from J, leaving 13 bases between them. As DNA, the CDR3 is TGTGCCAGCAGTCAACTATGGGCTACAGATACGCAGTATTTT. It is translated as CASSQLWATDTQYF.

CDR3 protein: CASRKTWRGSQETQYF. CDR3 nucleotides: TGTGCCAGCAGAAAAACTTGGCGGGGGAGTCAAGAGACCCAGTACTTC. The genes are TRBV7-8 and TRBJ2-5; 7 nucleotides line up with TRBD2. V shed 6 bases and J 2 bases; nucleotides not matched to a gene: 12. CDR3 length: 16 residues. Germline V gives CDR1 SGHVS, CDR2 FQNEAQ.

The chain employs TRBV7-3 and TRBJ2-3; TRBD2 is a possible D gene (7 bases). Germline V lookup: CDR1 SGHTA, CDR2 FQGTGA. The V end was cut by 1 base, the J end by 2 bases, with 16 bases between. This CDR3 has 17 amino acids. CDR3: CASSLRLAEGDTDTQYF. The CDR3 nucleotides are TGTGCCAGCAGCTTAAGGCTAGCGGAGGGGGACACAGATACGCAGTATTTT. The whole variable domain, filled in from reference TRBV7-3 and TRBJ2-3, reads GAGVSQTPSNKVTEKGKYVELRCDPISGHTALYWYRQSLGQGPEFLIYFQGTGAADDSGLPNDRFFAVRPEGSVSTLKIQRTERGDSAVYLCASSLRLAEGDTDTQYFGPGTRLTVL.

This clone was picked up a small number of times. The chain combines TRBV5-4 with TRBJ1-1, with 8 bases matching TRBD1. After removal of 4 bases from V and 3 bases from J, the junction contained 2 bases not matched to a gene. Germline CDR1 and CDR2: SGHNT and YYREEE (reference sequence). The CDR3 contains 13 residues. The CDR3 nucleotides read TGTGCCAGCAGCCTGACAGGGGACACTGAAGCTTTCTTT. It specifies CASSLTGDTEAFF.

On this clone itself: One junction end does not reproduce the germline sequence, and a read error may be involved. The chain employs TRBV12-5 and TRBJ2-5; D tentatively reads TRBD1 or TRBD2 (6 bases each). Germline V gene lookup returns CDR1 LGHNT and CDR2 FRNRAP. The CDR3 runs to 13 residues. CDR3 sequence (DNA): TGTGCTAGTGGTTTTGGGGGCCGGGAGACCAAGTACTTC. It specifies CASGFGGRETKYF.

The chain recombines TRBV9 with TRBJ2-7; TRBD2 matches at 8 bases. V shed 5 bases and J 7 bases; nucleotides not matched to a gene: 20. The CDR3 runs to 17 residues. In germline, CDR1 is SGDLS, CDR2 YYNGEE. The CDR3 loop reads CASSPGAGGLSTGEQYF. The CDR3 nucleotides read TGTGCCAGCAGTCCCGGTGCGGGAGGTCTTAGTACCGGGGAGCAGTACTTC.

This chain connects TRBV7-9 to TRBJ2-1; 9 bases fit TRBD2. Germline CDR1 is SEHNR and CDR2 is FQNEAQ (reference sequence). This CDR3 is built from 15 residues. Germline trimming cut 5 bases from V and 5 bases from J; bases unmatched to any gene: 7. The CDR3 region has the DNA TGTGCCAGCAGCCATTATAGCGGGAGCGACAATGAGCAGTTCTTC. Translating it yields CASSHYSGSDNEQFF.